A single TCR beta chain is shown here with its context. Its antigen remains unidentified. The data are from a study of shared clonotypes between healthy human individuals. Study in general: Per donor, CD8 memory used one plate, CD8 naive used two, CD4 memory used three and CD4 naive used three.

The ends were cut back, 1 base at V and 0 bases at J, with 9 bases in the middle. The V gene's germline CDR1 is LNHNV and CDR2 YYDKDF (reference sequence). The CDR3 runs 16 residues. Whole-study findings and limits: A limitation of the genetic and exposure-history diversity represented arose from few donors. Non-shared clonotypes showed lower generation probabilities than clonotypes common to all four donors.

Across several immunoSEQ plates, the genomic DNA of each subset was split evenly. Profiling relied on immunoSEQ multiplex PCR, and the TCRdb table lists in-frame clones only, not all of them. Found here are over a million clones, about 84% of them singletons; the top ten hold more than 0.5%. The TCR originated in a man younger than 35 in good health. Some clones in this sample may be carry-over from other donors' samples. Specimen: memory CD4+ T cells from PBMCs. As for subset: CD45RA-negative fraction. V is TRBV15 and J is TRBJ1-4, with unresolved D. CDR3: CATSRAQAATNEKLFF. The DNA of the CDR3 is TGTGCCACCAGCAGAGCTCAGGCTGCAACTAATGAAAAACTGTTTTTT.